Listed here are 15 T cell receptor beta chains from one sample, sequenced in a study of shared clonotypes between healthy human individuals. Measured with immunoSEQ multiplex PCR; TCRdb has only the in-frame clones, and not every one. The table records roughly 2 million clones, around 96% of them present only once. Terminally differentiated effector memory CD45RA+ cells were excluded by CCR7 positive selection of CD45RO-negative cells. Material: naive CD8+ T cells sorted from blood. These receptor sequences come from a man between 18 and 35 years old in good health.

This chain uses TRBV25-1 with TRBJ2-2; no clear D. In germline, CDR1 is MGHDK, CDR2 SYGVNS. Trimming shortened V by 5 bases and J by 5 bases, and 9 bases separated the two germline ends. There are 13 residues in the CDR3. The CDR3 sequence: CASSMAPTGELFF. CDR3 bases: TGTGCCAGCAGTATGGCCCCGACCGGGGAGCTGTTTTTT.

This clone occurred once. The chain employs TRBV9 and TRBJ2-3, with D possibly called TRBD1 or TRBD2 (5 bases each). Trimming cost V 0 bases and J 6 bases, with 11 bases left between them. Looked up from germline, CDR1 is SGDLS and CDR2 is YYNGEE. The CDR3 length is 14 residues. The CDR3 loop is CASSVAGSGDTQYF. Written as DNA, the CDR3 is TGTGCCAGCAGCGTAGCGGGATCAGGGGATACGCAGTATTTT.

The chain uses TRBV5-1 and TRBJ2-5, with 7 bases that match TRBD1. The CDR3 has 14 amino acids. Trimming removed 6 bases from V and 1 base from J; junction bases left unmatched: 6. CDR1 is SGHRS and CDR2 is YFSETQ in the germline V gene. As DNA, the CDR3 is TGCGCCAGCAAGACGGGACAGAGCCAAGAGACCCAGTACTTC. Residues: CASKTGQSQETQYF.

J is TRBJ2-1 and V is TRBV5-1; 7 bases map to TRBD1. V trimming: 5 bases; J trimming: 3 bases; junction bases outside the gene matches: 8. This CDR3 comprises 15 residues. Germline V gives CDR1 SGHRS, CDR2 YFSETQ. The CDR3 bases are TGCGCCAGCAGGAAAGGGACAGACTTCTACAATGAGCAGTTCTTC. Translation gives CASRKGTDFYNEQFF.

V and J are TRBV7-9 and TRBJ1-6; a possible D gene is TRBD1 (6 bases). This CDR3 region has 18 residues. CDR1 and CDR2 (germline): SEHNR, FQNEAQ (reference sequence). With 2 bases removed from V and 10 bases from J, the gap between germline ends came to 24 bases. The CDR3 region is CASSLTSTGLFQGSPLHF. The CDR3 DNA follows: TGTGCCAGCAGCTTAACTTCTACGGGACTTTTTCAGGGGTCACCCCTCCACTTT.

The CDR3 here is CASSQGGHDGAWDEQYF. The CDR3 DNA reads TGCGCCAGCAGCCAAGGGGGCCACGACGGGGCTTGGGACGAGCAGTACTTC. The chain links TRBV4-3 to TRBJ2-7; D assignment may be TRBD1 or TRBD2 (5 bases each). The CDR3 runs 17 residues. V was trimmed by 1 base and J by 5 bases, leaving 21 bases between them. Germline lookup yields CDR1 LGHNA and CDR2 YSLEER.

The chain uses TRBV27 and TRBJ2-6; D call uncertain. Trimming removed 9 bases from V and 0 bases from J, with 6 bases in between. CDR1 is MNHEY, CDR2 SMNVEV, per germline (reference sequence). The CDR3 runs 13 residues. The CDR3 bases are TGTGCCAGTCGTCGCTCTGGGGCCAACGTCCTGACTTTC. It yields the protein CASRRSGANVLTF.

This clone appeared a single time. The CDR3: CASSWGLAGTYEQYF. CDR3 nucleotides: TGCGCCAGCAGTTGGGGACTAGCGGGAACCTACGAGCAGTACTTC. V is TRBV10-2 and J is TRBJ2-7; 13 bases match TRBD2. V lost 5 bases to trimming and J lost 2 bases; unmatched junction nucleotides: 3. The CDR3 runs to 15 residues. Germline V gene lookup returns CDR1 WSHSY and CDR2 SAAADI.

The V call is TRBV2, the J call TRBJ2-1; D is possibly TRBD2 (5 bases). Germline-derived CDR1 and CDR2 are SNHLY and FYNNEI. The CDR3 is 20 residues long. Deletions cut 0 bases from V and 3 bases from J, with 24 bases between. CDR3 coding DNA: TGTGCCAGCAGTGAAGCGCTTCCGGGCCCAGGCACGGGAAACTACAATGAGCAGTTCTTC. Residues: CASSEALPGPGTGNYNEQFF.

The V and J genes are TRBV5-6 and TRBJ2-1, with unresolved D. Trimming removed 4 bases at V and 9 bases at J, with 11 bases between. The CDR3 consists of 12 residues. Germline V CDR1 and CDR2: SGHDT, YYEEEE. CDR3 nucleotides: TGTGCCAGCAGCATATGGGGAAGTGAGCAGTTCTTC. It codes for CASSIWGSEQFF.

The J gene is TRBJ2-5, the V gene TRBV10-3; the D is unclear. The CDR3 runs to 15 residues. Trimming left V 3 bases short and J 4 bases short, with 15 bases between. Germline V CDR1 and CDR2: ENHRY, SYGVKD. The CDR3 DNA sequence: TGTGCCATCAGTGAAGGGCTAGACCTCCTAGAGACCCAGTACTTC. Protein sequence: CAISEGLDLLETQYF.

CDR3 sequence (DNA): TGTGCCAGCAGCCTGCACCGGCAGGGGTATCAGCCCCAGCATTTT. It yields the protein CASSLHRQGYQPQHF. The chain joins TRBV21-1 to TRBJ1-5; no check of the table's D call, TRBD1, against the DNA was made. TRBV21-1 is reported as a pseudogene. CDR3 length: 15 amino acids.

The chain links TRBV6-5 to TRBJ2-5; a possible D gene is TRBD2 (6 bases). Germline V gene data show CDR1 as MNHEY and CDR2 as SVGAGI. The length of the CDR3 is 15 residues. The V gene lost 5 bases and the J gene lost 1 base, with 14 bases spanning the gap. The CDR3 DNA is TGTGCCAGCAGTCCATTTCACGGGGGCCAAGAGACCCAGTACTTC. Its protein is CASSPFHGGQETQYF.

A note on this clone: Germline is not matched at one junction end, which may reflect a read error. Other DNA sequences from this sample encode an identical CDR3 as well. The chain couples TRBV10-3 to TRBJ1-1; tentatively, D is TRBD1 (5 bases). The CDR3 is made up of 13 amino acids. Germline CDR1 ENHRY, CDR2 SYGVKD. The CDR3 region has the DNA TGTGCCATCAGTCGGACATCGAACACCGAAGCTTTCTTT. Amino acid sequence: CAISRTSNTEAFF.

This chain links TRBV5-8 with TRBJ2-7, with 7 bases aligning to TRBD1. CDR1 and CDR2 from the germline V gene are SGHTS and YDEGEE. This CDR3 comprises 15 residues. Trimming cost V 0 bases and J 3 bases; bases outside gene matches: 6. The CDR3 reads CASSLGTGESYEQYF. The CDR3, as DNA: TGTGCCAGCAGCTTGGGTACAGGGGAGAGCTACGAGCAGTACTTC.